Listed below are T cell receptor beta chains from one sample, sequenced in a study of T cells in Graves' hyperthyroidism and ophthalmopathy. From the multiplex PCR reads, TCRdb called clonotypes with MiXCR, one entry per CDR3 protein. The sample has about 560,000 distinct CDR3 sequences, more than 15% seen once; the top ten hold about 7%. The sample taken for sequencing was blood. The receptors shown here come from a woman in her twenties or thirties with Graves' hyperthyroidism. Both conserved end residues are part of each CDR3. The D gene is left open where the match is weak. Clone size is stated in some rows and not others, as once, few, many or a class when expanded.

TRBD1 TRBJ1-5 many TRBV30 TGTGCCTGGAGAGGGACAGCGAATCAGCCCCAGCATTTT CAWRGTANQPQHF
- TRBJ2-3 - TRBV12-3/TRBV12-4 TGTGCCAGCAGTTTATCCATATCTAGCACAGATACGCAGTATTTT CASSLSISSTDTQYF
TRBD2 TRBJ2-1 few TRBV7-2 TGTGCCAGCAGCTTCCGACTAGCGGGTAAAGGTTCGGGTCGCAATGAGCAGTTCTTC CASSFRLAGKGSGRNEQFF
- TRBJ1-1 - TRBV6-1 TGTGCCAGCAGCCCGGTAAGACCAGTTGAAGCTTTCTTT CASSPVRPVEAFF
- TRBJ2-2 many TRBV2 TGTGCCAGCAGGCTCTTCGTGGCCGGGGAGCTGTTTTTT CASRLFVAGELFF
- TRBJ1-1 many TRBV2 TGTGCCAGCGCCCTGGGGGGGGGAGCTTTCTTT CASALGGGAFF
- TRBJ2-3 - TRBV6-4 TGTGCCAGCTCCAGGGGGGGACAGTTCACAGATACGCAGTATTTT CASSRGGQFTDTQYF
- TRBJ1-1 - TRBV19 TGTGCCAGTAGTATAGGGGAGAGTGAAGCTTTCTTT CASSIGESEAFF
TRBD2 TRBJ2-3 few TRBV19 TGTGCCAGTACCCAGGGACTAGCGAAAAACACAGATACGCAGTATTTT CASTQGLAKNTDTQYF
TRBD2 TRBJ2-1 many TRBV20-1 TGCAGTGCTCCCGAAACCACTAGCGGGAGATTTGAGCAGTTCTTC CSAPETTSGRFEQFF
TRBD2 TRBJ2-1 - TRBV20-1 TGCAGTGCTAGAGGACTAGCGGGCCCGGGGTATGAGCAGTTCTTC CSARGLAGPGYEQFF
TRBD2 TRBJ2-7 many TRBV20-1 TGCAGTGCCCGAGGGAGGACTAGCGGCGAGCAGTACTTC CSARGRTSGEQYF
- TRBJ1-5 - TRBV7-2 TGTGCCAGCAGCTTAGGGGGTTCTATCAATCAGCCCCCGCATTTT CASSLGGSINQPPHF
TRBD2 TRBJ2-1 - TRBV2 TGTGCCAGCAGTCCGACTAGCGGGAGGAGGAACAATGAGCAGTTCTTC CASSPTSGRRNNEQFF
- TRBJ1-4 - TRBV5-4 TGTGCCAGCAGCTCCGGAATAGGGTCTAGGGAAAAACTGTTTTTT CASSSGIGSREKLFF
- TRBJ1-2 few TRBV18 TGTGCCAGCTCACCACCTTTACAGGGCTTAAGCTACACCTTC CASSPPLQGLSYTF
- TRBJ2-3 - TRBV12-5 TGTGCTAGCGGCCCGGGAGTGGGTCCCGATACGCAGTATTTT CASGPGVGPDTQYF
- TRBJ2-3 - TRBV20-1 TGCAGTGCTCCTGGCGCCGTAACAGATACGCAGTATTTT CSAPGAVTDTQYF
- TRBJ1-2 few TRBV7-9 TGTGCCAGCAGCTTAGGCCGGGACGGAAACTTCTATGGCTACACCTTC CASSLGRDGNFYGYTF
- TRBJ2-2 many TRBV2 TGTGCCAGCATTACGACTACCAACACCGGGGAGCTGTTTTTT CASITTTNTGELFF
- TRBJ1-1 few TRBV19 TGTGCCAGTACATCGCCGGGGGGGAACACTGAAGCTTTCTTT CASTSPGGNTEAFF
- TRBJ1-2 - TRBV20-1 TGCAGTGCCAACGGCGACAGCCTGTCAAACTATGGCTACACCTTC CSANGDSLSNYGYTF
TRBD1 TRBJ1-6 many TRBV7-2 TGTGCCAGCAGCTTCGGCAGGGGGGGTTCACCCCTCCACTTT CASSFGRGGSPLHF
- TRBJ2-7 many TRBV7-8 TGTGCCAGCAGCTCCACGGGGGGCCGACTGAGCTCCTACGAGCAGTACTTC CASSSTGGRLSSYEQYF
- TRBJ2-2 many TRBV7-8 TGTGCCAGCAGCTCGATCAAAGGGGGGGAGCTGTTTTTT CASSSIKGGELFF
TRBD2 TRBJ2-1 many TRBV7-3 TGTGCCAGCAGGGTAGCGGGAGGGGGCAATGAGCAGTTCTTC CASRVAGGGNEQFF
TRBD1 TRBJ1-2 few TRBV7-3 TGTGCCAGCAGCCCGCGGACAGGGAATGGCTACACCTTC CASSPRTGNGYTF
- TRBJ2-1 - TRBV6-6 TGTGCCAGCAGTTACTCCCAGGTCTACAATGAGCAGTTCTTC CASSYSQVYNEQFF